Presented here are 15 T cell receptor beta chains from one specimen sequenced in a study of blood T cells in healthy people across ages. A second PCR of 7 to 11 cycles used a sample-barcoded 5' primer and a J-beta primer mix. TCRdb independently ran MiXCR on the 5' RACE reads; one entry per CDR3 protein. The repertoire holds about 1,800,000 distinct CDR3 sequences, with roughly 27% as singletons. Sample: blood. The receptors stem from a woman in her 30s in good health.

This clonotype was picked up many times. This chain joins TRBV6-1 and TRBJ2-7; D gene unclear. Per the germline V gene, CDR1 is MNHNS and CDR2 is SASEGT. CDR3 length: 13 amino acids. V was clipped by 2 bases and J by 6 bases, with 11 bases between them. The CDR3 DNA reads TGTGCCAGCAGTGAAAACGGGCTAGTCGAGCAGTACTTC. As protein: CASSENGLVEQYF.

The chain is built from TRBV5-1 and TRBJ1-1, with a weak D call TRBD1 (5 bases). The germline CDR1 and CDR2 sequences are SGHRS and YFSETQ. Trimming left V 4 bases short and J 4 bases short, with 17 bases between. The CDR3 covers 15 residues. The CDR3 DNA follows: TGCGCCAGCAGCGTAAGCGGGGTCGGGGGCACTGAAGCTTTCTTT. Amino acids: CASSVSGVGGTEAFF.

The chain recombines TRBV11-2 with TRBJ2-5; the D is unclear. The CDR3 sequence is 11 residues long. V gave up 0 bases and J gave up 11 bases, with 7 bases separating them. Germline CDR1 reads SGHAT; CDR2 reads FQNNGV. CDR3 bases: TGTGCCAGCAGCTTAGAGCCCGATCAGTACTTC. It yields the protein CASSLEPDQYF.

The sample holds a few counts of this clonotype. Here the CDR3 DNA reads TGTGCCAGAACGACAGGGGACAATGAGCAGTTCTTC. It specifies CARTTGDNEQFF. This chain connects TRBV28 to TRBJ2-1; 8 positions match TRBD1. J gave up 5 bases and V 9 bases, and 3 bases lay outside the gene matches. The CDR3 totals 12 residues. The germline gives CDR1 MDHEN, CDR2 SYDVKM.

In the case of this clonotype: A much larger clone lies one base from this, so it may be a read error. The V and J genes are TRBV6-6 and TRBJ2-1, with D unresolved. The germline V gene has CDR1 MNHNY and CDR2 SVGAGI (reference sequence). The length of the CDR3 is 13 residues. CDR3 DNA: TGCGCCAGCACCTTGGGCCTCTCTTGGTCCCAGTTCTTC. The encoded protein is CASTLGLSWSQFF.

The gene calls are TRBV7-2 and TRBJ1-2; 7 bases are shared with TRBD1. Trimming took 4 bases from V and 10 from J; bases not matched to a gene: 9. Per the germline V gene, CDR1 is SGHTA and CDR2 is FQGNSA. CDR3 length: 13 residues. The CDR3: CASSSQGQLTYTF. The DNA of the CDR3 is TGTGCCAGCAGCTCCCAGGGACAGCTAACCTACACCTTC.

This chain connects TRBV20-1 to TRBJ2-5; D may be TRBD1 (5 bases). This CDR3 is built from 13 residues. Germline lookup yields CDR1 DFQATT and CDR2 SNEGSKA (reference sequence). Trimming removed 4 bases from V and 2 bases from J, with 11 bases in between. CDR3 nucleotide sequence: TGCAGTGCTACCAGGGAAGGGCAAGAGACCCAGTACTTC. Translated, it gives CSATREGQETQYF.

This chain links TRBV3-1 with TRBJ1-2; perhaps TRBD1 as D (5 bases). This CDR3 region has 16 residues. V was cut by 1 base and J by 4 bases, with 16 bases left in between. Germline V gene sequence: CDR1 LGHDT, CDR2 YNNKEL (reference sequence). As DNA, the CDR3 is TGTGCCAGCAGCCAAGCCGTCGGGACGGACGTCTATGGCTACACCTTC. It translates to CASSQAVGTDVYGYTF. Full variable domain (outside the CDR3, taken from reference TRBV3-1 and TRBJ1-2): DTAVSQTPKYLVTQMGNDKSIKCEQNLGHDTMYWYKQDSKKFLKIMFSYNNKELIINETVPNRFSPKSPDKAHLNLHINSLELGDSAVYFCASSQAVGTDVYGYTFGSGTRLTVV.

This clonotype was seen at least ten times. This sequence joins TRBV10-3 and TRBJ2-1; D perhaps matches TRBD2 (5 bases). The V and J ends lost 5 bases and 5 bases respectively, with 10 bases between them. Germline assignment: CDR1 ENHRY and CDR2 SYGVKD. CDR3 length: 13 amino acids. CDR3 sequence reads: CAISLTGNNEQFF. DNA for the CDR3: TGTGCCATCAGTCTGACGGGGAACAATGAGCAGTTCTTC.

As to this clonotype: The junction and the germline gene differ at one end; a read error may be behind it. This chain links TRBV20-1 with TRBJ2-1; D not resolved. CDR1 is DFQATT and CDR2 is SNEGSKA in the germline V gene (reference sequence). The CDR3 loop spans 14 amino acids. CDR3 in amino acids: CSALHGAAYKEQFF. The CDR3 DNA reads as TGCAGTGCCCTGCACGGAGCCGCCTACAAGGAGCAGTTCTTC.

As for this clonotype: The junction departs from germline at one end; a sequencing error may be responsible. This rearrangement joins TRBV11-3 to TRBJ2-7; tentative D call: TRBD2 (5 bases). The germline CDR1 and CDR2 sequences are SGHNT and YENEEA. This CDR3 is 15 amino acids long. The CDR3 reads CASGLEPRGTYEQYF. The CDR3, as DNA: TGTGCCAGCGGCTTAGAGCCCCGGGGAACCTACGAGCAGTACTTC.

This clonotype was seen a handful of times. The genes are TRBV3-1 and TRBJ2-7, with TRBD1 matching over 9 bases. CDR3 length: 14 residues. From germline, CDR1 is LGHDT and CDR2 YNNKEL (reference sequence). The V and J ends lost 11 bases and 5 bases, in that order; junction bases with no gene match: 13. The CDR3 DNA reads TGTGCCTCCTCTGAGTGGGACAGGGCGCACGAGCAGTACTTC. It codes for CASSEWDRAHEQYF.

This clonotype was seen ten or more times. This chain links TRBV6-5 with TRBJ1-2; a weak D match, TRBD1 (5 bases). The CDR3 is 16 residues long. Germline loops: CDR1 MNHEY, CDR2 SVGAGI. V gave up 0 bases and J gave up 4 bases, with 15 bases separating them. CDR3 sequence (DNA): TGTGCCAGCAGTTACTCGCTCAAACAGGCCCCCTATGGCTACACCTTC. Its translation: CASSYSLKQAPYGYTF.

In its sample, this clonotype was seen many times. The CDR3 DNA follows: TGTGCCAGCAGCGACAGGGTCGACGAGCAGTACTTC. It is translated as CASSDRVDEQYF. The chain has TRBV12-3 or TRBV12-4 and TRBJ2-7; 7 bases are a match to TRBD1. This CDR3 spans 12 amino acids. V lost 6 bases and J lost 5; bases outside the gene matches: 4.

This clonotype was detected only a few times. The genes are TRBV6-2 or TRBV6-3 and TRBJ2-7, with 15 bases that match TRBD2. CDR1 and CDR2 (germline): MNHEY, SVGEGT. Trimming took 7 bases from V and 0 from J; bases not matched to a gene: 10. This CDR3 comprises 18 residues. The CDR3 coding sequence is TGTGCCAGCAACTTCGGGACTAGCGGGAGGCGGAGCTCCTACGAGCAGTACTTC. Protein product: CASNFGTSGRRSSYEQYF.